These 8 T cell receptor beta chains originate from one sample sequenced in a study of tumor-infiltrating lymphocytes in localized non-small cell lung cancer. The protocol was immunoSEQ multiplex PCR, while the TCRdb copy is restricted to in-frame clones and leaves out a portion. The table records roughly 16,000 clones, approximately 70% of them present only once. The sample consisted of lung tumor tissue. The receptors shown here come from a human donor with non-small cell lung cancer.

This chain links TRBV7-3 with TRBJ1-1; D uncertain. This CDR3 comprises 15 residues. V dropped 1 base and J dropped 4 bases, with 13 bases sitting between them. Per germline, CDR1 SGHTA and CDR2 FQGTGA. This CDR3 is CASSLNGIRSTEAFF. The CDR3 DNA reads TGTGCCAGCAGCTTAAACGGGATTCGGAGCACTGAAGCTTTCTTT.

The chain carries TRBV6-5 and TRBJ1-2; 9 bases agree with TRBD1. The CDR3 runs to 14 residues. The germline V gene encodes CDR1 MNHEY and CDR2 SVGAGI. The V gene end was trimmed by 6 bases and the J gene end by 8 bases; junction bases not matched to a gene: 10. This CDR3 reads CASRPNTGGGGYTF. The CDR3 DNA follows: TGTGCCAGCAGACCGAATACAGGGGGCGGGGGCTACACCTTC.

This rearrangement joins TRBV27 to TRBJ2-7; D remains ambiguous. The length of the CDR3 is 11 residues. CDR1 is MNHEY, CDR2 SMNVEV, per germline (reference sequence). V was clipped by 5 bases and J by 3 bases, with 5 bases between them. CDR3 DNA sequence: TGTGCCAGCAGTCGGAGCTACGAGCAGTACTTC. Its translation: CASSRSYEQYF.

The table lists this clone with a few counts. This chain uses TRBV11-2 with TRBJ2-7; D assignment may be TRBD1 or TRBD2 (5 bases each). The V and J ends lost 5 bases and 1 base respectively, with 18 bases between them. Germline CDR1 SGHAT, CDR2 FQNNGV. CDR3 length equals 16 residues. The CDR3: CASSPRGEGSSYEQYF. CDR3 in DNA: TGTGCCAGCAGCCCTCGAGGAGAGGGGTCTTCCTACGAGCAGTACTTC.

The rearrangement joins TRBV2 to TRBJ2-3; TRBD2 matches 11 bases. The length of the CDR3 is 14 residues. CDR1 SNHLY and CDR2 FYNNEI come from the germline V gene. V dropped 8 bases and J dropped 3; count of bases not matched to a gene: 4. CDR3 sequence (DNA): TGTGCCAGCGGACCTAGCGGGAGGACAGATACGCAGTATTTT. Protein: CASGPSGRTDTQYF.

This chain uses TRBV5-1 with TRBJ1-5, with D maybe TRBD1 (6 bases). There are 14 residues in the CDR3. Between the trimmed V and J ends, which lost 3 bases and 4 bases, there was a span of 11 bases. Germline-derived CDR1 and CDR2 are SGHRS and YFSETQ. The CDR3, as DNA: TGCGCCAGCAGCTCGACAGGACTGAATCAGCCCCAGCATTTT. It translates to CASSSTGLNQPQHF.

This chain joins TRBV19 and TRBJ1-5; 8 bases agree with TRBD1. The CDR3 sequence is 15 residues long. Germline lookup yields CDR1 LNHDA and CDR2 SQIVND (reference sequence). V lost 3 bases to trimming and J lost 5 bases; unmatched junction nucleotides: 6. CDR3 sequence: CASSIIDRGDQPQHF. The CDR3 region has the DNA TGTGCCAGTAGTATTATTGACAGGGGCGATCAGCCCCAGCATTTT.

V usage is TRBV7-3 and J usage is TRBJ2-1; 10 bases fit TRBD2. This CDR3 is 16 amino acids long. CDR1 is SGHTA and CDR2 is FQGTGA in the germline V gene. After removal of 6 bases from V and 7 bases from J, the junction contained 12 bases not matched to a gene. The CDR3 protein is CASSPSSGGYGNEQFF. The DNA of the CDR3 is TGTGCCAGCAGTCCGTCTAGCGGGGGCTATGGAAATGAGCAGTTCTTC.